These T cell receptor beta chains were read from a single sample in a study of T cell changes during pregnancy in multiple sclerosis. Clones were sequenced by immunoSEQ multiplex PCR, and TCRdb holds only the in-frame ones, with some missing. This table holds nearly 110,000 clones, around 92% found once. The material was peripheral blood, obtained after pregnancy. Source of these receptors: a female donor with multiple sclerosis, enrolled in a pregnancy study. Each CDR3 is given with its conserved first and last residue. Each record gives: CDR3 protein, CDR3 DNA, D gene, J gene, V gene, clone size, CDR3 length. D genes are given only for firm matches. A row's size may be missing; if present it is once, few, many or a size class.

CASSSYRQGYYEQYF,TGTGCCAGCAGTTCTTACCGACAGGGATACTACGAGCAGTACTTC,TRBD1,TRBJ2-7,TRBV28,.,15
CASSPRTGGEAFF,TGTGCCAGCTCACCAAGGACAGGGGGTGAAGCTTTCTTT,TRBD1,TRBJ1-1,TRBV18,.,13
CAWSTGQGHNSPLHF,TGTGCCTGGAGTACGGGACAGGGGCATAATTCACCCCTCCACTTT,TRBD1,TRBJ1-6,TRBV30,.,15
CASRFPTGKGSYNTEAFF,TGTGCCAGCAGATTTCCGACAGGGAAAGGCTCTTATAACACTGAAGCTTTCTTT,TRBD1,TRBJ1-1,TRBV2,.,18
CASSPGTGQETQYF,TGTGCCAGCTCACCAGGGACAGGTCAAGAGACCCAGTACTTC,TRBD1,TRBJ2-5,TRBV18,.,14
CASSNPLGGRSYEQYF,TGCGCCAGCAGCAATCCCCTGGGGGGGCGCTCCTACGAGCAGTACTTC,.,TRBJ2-7,TRBV5-1,.,16
CASSLKPRDSPSGANVLTF,TGTGCCAGCAGCTTAAAACCCAGGGACAGTCCCTCTGGGGCCAACGTCCTGACTTTC,TRBD1,TRBJ2-6,TRBV7-3,.,19
CASSYDSTNTEAFF,TGTGCCAGCAGTTACGACAGTACGAACACTGAAGCTTTCTTT,.,TRBJ1-1,TRBV6-6,.,14
CAWISTGRATEAFF,TGTGCCTGGATTTCCACAGGTCGCGCCACTGAAGCTTTCTTT,.,TRBJ1-1,TRBV30,once,14
CASSLGGGYEQYF,TGTGCCAGCAGCCTGGGGGGGGGCTACGAGCAGTACTTC,TRBD2,TRBJ2-7,TRBV5-4,once,13
CASSALYRASSYNEQFF,TGTGCCAGCAGCGCCCTCTACAGGGCTAGCTCCTACAATGAGCAGTTCTTC,.,TRBJ2-1,TRBV9,once,17
CASSVLSLTGELFF,TGTGCCAGCAGCGTCCTTTCTCTAACCGGGGAGCTGTTTTTT,.,TRBJ2-2,TRBV9,.,14
CASQGGQAWTSSYNEQFF,TGTGCCAGCCAGGGGGGACAGGCATGGACGAGCTCCTACAATGAGCAGTTCTTC,TRBD1,TRBJ2-1,TRBV2,.,18
CASSPLLVGNEQFF,TGTGCCAGCAGTCCCCTACTAGTTGGCAATGAGCAGTTCTTC,.,TRBJ2-1,TRBV27,.,14
CASSPGQGGLGKLFF,TGTGCCAGCAGCCCGGGACAGGGGGGCTTAGGAAAACTGTTTTTT,TRBD1,TRBJ1-4,TRBV7-6,.,15
CASSSRDTINQPQHF,TGTGCCAGCAGCTCCCGGGACACGATCAATCAGCCCCAGCATTTT,.,TRBJ1-5,TRBV9,.,15
CASSTAGGRAADTQYF,TGTGCCAGCAGCACCGCCGGCGGGAGGGCGGCAGATACGCAGTATTTT,TRBD2,TRBJ2-3,TRBV5-4,.,16
CASSAGDTQYF,TGTGCCAGCAGCGCCGGAGATACGCAGTATTTT,.,TRBJ2-3,TRBV7-9,.,11
CASSSLTGRHEQYF,TGTGCCAGCAGTTCGCTCACAGGGAGACACGAGCAGTACTTC,.,TRBJ2-7,TRBV6-1,few,14
CASNTGTDEANYGYTF,TGTGCCAGCAACACAGGGACGGACGAAGCTAACTATGGCTACACCTTC,.,TRBJ1-2,TRBV7-2,.,16
CASSSGLSTDTQYF,TGTGCCAGCAGTAGCGGCCTTAGCACAGATACGCAGTATTTT,.,TRBJ2-3,TRBV7-3,once,14
CASSTPSSGNTIYF,TGTGCCAGTAGCACACCGTCCTCTGGAAACACCATATATTTT,.,TRBJ1-3,TRBV19,.,14
CASSLGLAGKETQYF,TGCGCCAGCAGCCTGGGACTAGCGGGGAAAGAGACCCAGTACTTC,TRBD2,TRBJ2-5,TRBV5-1,.,15
CASSVSGQGVGQPQHF,TGTGCCAGCAGTGTTTCGGGACAGGGGGTCGGGCAGCCCCAGCATTTT,TRBD1,TRBJ1-5,TRBV27,.,16
CASSFRGAEAFF,TGTGCCAGCAGTTTCAGGGGGGCTGAAGCTTTCTTT,TRBD1,TRBJ1-1,TRBV27,.,12
CASTLNGGDTQYF,TGTGCCAGCACCCTCAACGGGGGGGATACGCAGTATTTT,TRBD2,TRBJ2-3,TRBV2,.,13
CASANRQGPTDTQYF,TGTGCCAGCGCTAATCGACAGGGACCGACAGATACGCAGTATTTT,TRBD1,TRBJ2-3,TRBV6-1,.,15
CASSGRGSPRPGNTIYF,TGTGCCAGCAGCGGTAGAGGATCGCCTAGACCTGGAAACACCATATATTTT,.,TRBJ1-3,TRBV9,.,17
CAISDLTDTQYF,TGTGCCATCAGTGACTTAACAGATACGCAGTATTTT,.,TRBJ2-3,TRBV10-3,.,12
CASSIARGAGDTQYF,TGTGCCAGTAGTATAGCTCGGGGGGCGGGAGATACGCAGTATTTT,.,TRBJ2-3,TRBV19,.,15
CASGRRGWYGYTF,TGCGCCAGCGGCCGCAGGGGTTGGTATGGCTACACCTTC,.,TRBJ1-2,TRBV10-1,.,13
CASTGLAGIGELFF,TGTGCCAGCACCGGACTAGCGGGAATCGGGGAGCTGTTTTTT,TRBD2,TRBJ2-2,TRBV25-1,.,14
CASSIASGQGYEQYF,TGTGCCAGTAGTATAGCCTCGGGACAGGGCTACGAGCAGTACTTC,TRBD1,TRBJ2-7,TRBV19,once,15
CASSWTSPQTNEQFF,TGCGCCAGCAGCTGGACTAGCCCACAAACAAATGAGCAGTTCTTC,TRBD2,TRBJ2-1,TRBV5-1,.,15
CASSTTGQKGNTIYF,TGTGCCAGCAGCACCACGGGACAGAAAGGAAACACCATATATTTT,TRBD1,TRBJ1-3,TRBV9,.,15
CASNGGGRSTEAFF,TGTGCCAGCAACGGGGGAGGGCGAAGCACTGAAGCTTTCTTT,.,TRBJ1-1,TRBV28,.,14
CASSYHRDSSYEQYF,TGTGCCAGCAGCTATCACCGGGACAGCTCCTACGAGCAGTACTTC,TRBD1,TRBJ2-7,TRBV28,.,15